This note documents a single TCR beta chain sequence. Its matching antigen is unknown. Reprocessing the 5' RACE reads, TCRdb reports a single entry for every CDR3 protein and omits DNA. The sample table includes approximately 330,000 distinct CDR3 sequences. Total RNA isolation used whole blood (no T cell sorting was performed). CDR1 and CDR2 (germline): MNHEY, SMNVEV (reference sequence). This CDR3 spans 16 amino acids. The data were obtained in a study of monozygotic twins with inflammatory bowel disease. Study-level results: Relative clonotype sharing with others was diminished in IBD patients versus healthy twins, particularly with disease activity. Separate T cell subtypes could not be resolved from one another.

The sequence was collected from a human donor with ulcerative colitis or Crohn's disease, or a healthy co-twin of an affected twin (not recorded which). This chain uses TRBV27 with TRBJ2-5; the D gene TCRdb calls, TRBD2, cannot be checked with no DNA. The sample comprised blood. This CDR3 is CASSLTFDGSRGTQYF.